What follows are 3 T cell receptor beta chains derived from one specimen sequenced in a study of blood T cell repertoires in COVID-19. Generated by immunoSEQ multiplex PCR, the TCRdb table keeps only in-frame clones and is missing some. The table records 250,000 to 300,000 clones, 65% to 90% of them present only once. Sequenced input: peripheral blood. Receptors originate from a woman aged 70 to 79 with COVID-19, enrolled during active disease.

This clone was detected only a few times. The chain uses TRBV6-5 and TRBJ1-1; TRBD1 agrees at 7 bases. With 6 bases clipped from V and 1 base from J, the junction kept 5 bases outside the gene matches. Germline V CDR1 and CDR2: MNHEY, SVGAGI. CDR3 size: 14 residues. The CDR3 is CASSVTGKNTEAFF. The CDR3 coding sequence is TGTGCCAGCAGCGTGACAGGGAAGAACACTGAAGCTTTCTTT.

This chain links TRBV4-2 with TRBJ1-2; tentative D call: TRBD1 (6 bases). The CDR3 length is 16 residues. The germline gives CDR1 LGHNA, CDR2 YNFKEQ. Between the trimmed V and J ends, which lost 0 bases and 3 bases, there was a span of 14 bases. CDR3 bases: TGTGCCAGCAGCCAAGAAAGGGGCTCAGGGGACTATGGCTACACCTTC. Translated, it gives CASSQERGSGDYGYTF.

This clone is a singleton in its sample. The V and J genes are TRBV7-3 and TRBJ2-1, with 7 bases fitting TRBD2. CDR1 is SGHTA and CDR2 is FQGTGA in the germline V gene. The ends lost 5 bases at V and 12 bases at J; junction bases unmatched: 10. The length of the CDR3 is 13 residues. The CDR3 region has the DNA TGTGCCAGCAGCCCTCTAAGCGGGGCCTCGCAGTTCTTC. Its translation is CASSPLSGASQFF.